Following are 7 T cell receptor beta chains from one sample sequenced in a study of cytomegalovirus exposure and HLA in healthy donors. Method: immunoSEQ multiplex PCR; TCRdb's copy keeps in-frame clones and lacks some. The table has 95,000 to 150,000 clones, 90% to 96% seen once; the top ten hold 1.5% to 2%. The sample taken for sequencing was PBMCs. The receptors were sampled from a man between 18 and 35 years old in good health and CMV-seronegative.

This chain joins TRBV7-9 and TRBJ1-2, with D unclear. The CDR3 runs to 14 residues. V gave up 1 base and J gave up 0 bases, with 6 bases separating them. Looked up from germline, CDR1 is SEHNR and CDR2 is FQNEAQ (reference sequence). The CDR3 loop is CASSLEQTNYGYTF. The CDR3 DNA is TGTGCCAGCAGCTTAGAACAGACTAACTATGGCTACACCTTC. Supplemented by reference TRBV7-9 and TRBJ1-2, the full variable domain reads DTGVSQNPRHKITKRGQNVTFRCDPISEHNRLYWYRQTLGQGPEFLTYFQNEAQLEKSRLLSDRFSAERPKGSFSTLEIQRTEQGDSAMYLCASSLEQTNYGYTFGSGTRLTVV.

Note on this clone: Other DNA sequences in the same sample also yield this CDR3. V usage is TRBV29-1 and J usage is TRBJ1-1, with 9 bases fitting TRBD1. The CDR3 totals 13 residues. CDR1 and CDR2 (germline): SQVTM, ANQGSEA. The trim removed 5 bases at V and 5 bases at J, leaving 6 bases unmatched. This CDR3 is CSVTTGGATEAFF. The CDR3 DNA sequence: TGCAGCGTTACAACAGGGGGCGCAACTGAAGCTTTCTTT.

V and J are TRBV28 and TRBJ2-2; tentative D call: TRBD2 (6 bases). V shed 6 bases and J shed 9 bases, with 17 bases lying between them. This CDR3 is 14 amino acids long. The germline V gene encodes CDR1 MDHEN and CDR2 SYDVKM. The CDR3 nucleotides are TGTGCCAGCAGCCGGGGAGGTGTCGTGTGGGAGCTGTTTTTT. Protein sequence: CASSRGGVVWELFF.

The CDR3 loop is CASSKQGSMDTEAFF. The CDR3 DNA reads TGCGCCAGTTCAAAGCAGGGGAGTATGGACACTGAAGCTTTCTTT. The V and J genes are TRBV5-1 and TRBJ1-1; possible D gene TRBD1, 6 bases. V lost 8 bases to trimming and J lost 3 bases, with 20 bases between them. The CDR3 spans 15 residues. The V gene's germline CDR1 is SGHRS and CDR2 YFSETQ. The full variable domain, its missing parts supplied by reference TRBV5-1 and TRBJ1-1, is KAGVTQTPRYLIKTRGQQVTLSCSPISGHRSVSWYQQTPGQGLQFLFEYFSETQRNKGNFPGRFSGRQFSNSRSEMNVSTLELGDSALYLCASSKQGSMDTEAFFGQGTRLTVV.

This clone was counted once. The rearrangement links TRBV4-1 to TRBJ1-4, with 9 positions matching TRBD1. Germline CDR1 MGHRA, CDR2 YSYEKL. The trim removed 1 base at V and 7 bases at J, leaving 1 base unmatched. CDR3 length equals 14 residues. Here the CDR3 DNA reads TGCGCCAGCAGCCAAGGACAGGGGGGTGAAAAACTGTTTTTT. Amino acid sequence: CASSQGQGGEKLFF.

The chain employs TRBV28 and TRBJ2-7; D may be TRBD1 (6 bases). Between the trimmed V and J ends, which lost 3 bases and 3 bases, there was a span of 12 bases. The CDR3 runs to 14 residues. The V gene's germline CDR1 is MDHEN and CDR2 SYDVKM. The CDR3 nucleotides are TGTGCCAGCAGTTTCATGGACAGCAGCTACGAGCAGTACTTC. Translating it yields CASSFMDSSYEQYF.

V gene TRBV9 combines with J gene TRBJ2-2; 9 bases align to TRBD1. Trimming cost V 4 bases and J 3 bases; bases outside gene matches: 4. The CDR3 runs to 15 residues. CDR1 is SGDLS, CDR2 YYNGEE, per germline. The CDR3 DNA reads TGTGCCAGCAGCTTTGGACAGGGGTACACCGGGGAGCTGTTTTTT. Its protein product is CASSFGQGYTGELFF.